These 23 T cell receptor beta chains came from one sample sequenced in a study of cytotoxic CD8 clonotypes in ibrutinib-treated CLL. TCRdb's table, derived via immunoSEQ multiplex PCR, lists solely in-frame clones and lacks some. Of about 50,000 clones in the sample, about 50% are singletons; the top ten hold less than 30%. This specimen was PBMCs, taken after 24 months of ibrutinib treatment. The receptors originated from a human donor with chronic lymphocytic leukemia.

As DNA, the CDR3 is TGTGCCAGCAGCGCCGACAGGAACACTGAAGCTTTCTTT. This codes for CASSADRNTEAFF. The chain is built from TRBV6-4 and TRBJ1-1; D may be TRBD1 (5 bases). CDR1 and CDR2 (germline): MRHNA, SNTAGT. There are 13 residues in the CDR3. V lost 6 bases and J 1 base, leaving 9 bases between the germline ends.

This rearrangement joins TRBV19 to TRBJ1-2; D may be TRBD1 (5 bases). Trimming took 8 bases from V and 5 from J, leaving 21 bases between them. CDR1 LNHDA and CDR2 SQIVND come from the germline V gene (reference sequence). There are 15 residues in the CDR3. This CDR3 reads CASSSIGGTFYGYTF. The DNA for the CDR3 is TGTGCCAGTTCTTCTATTGGGGGGACTTTTTATGGCTACACCTTC. Using reference TRBV19 and TRBJ1-2 for the parts outside the CDR3, the full variable domain is DGGITQSPKYLFRKEGQNVTLSCEQNLNHDAMYWYRQDPGQGLRLIYYSQIVNDFQKGDIAEGYSVSREKKESFPLTVTSAQKNPTAFYLCASSSIGGTFYGYTFGSGTRLTVV.

This clone was counted at least ten times. The rearrangement uses TRBV5-1 and TRBJ2-5, with D tentatively TRBD1 or TRBD2 (7 bases each). V lost 6 bases and J 5 bases, leaving 17 bases between the germline ends. Germline-derived CDR1 and CDR2 are SGHRS and YFSETQ. CDR3 length: 14 residues. The CDR3 region has the DNA TGCGCCAGCACCCGGGACAGCGGGGCCGAGACCCAGTACTTC. Its protein is CASTRDSGAETQYF.

J is TRBJ1-5 and V is TRBV15, with 9 bases that match TRBD1. With V trimmed by 9 bases and J by 9 bases, 15 bases remained unmatched. This CDR3 region has 15 residues. CDR1 LNHNV and CDR2 YYDKDF come from the germline V gene (reference sequence). CDR3 amino acids: CATSPTDRGKGPQHF. CDR3 nucleotides: TGTGCCACTTCCCCAACCGACAGGGGGAAAGGGCCCCAGCATTTT.

This chain joins TRBV5-4 and TRBJ2-3; D perhaps matches TRBD2 (6 bases). Germline V gives CDR1 SGHNT, CDR2 YYREEE (reference sequence). This CDR3 contains 15 residues. The ends were cut back, 0 bases at V and 4 bases at J, with 12 bases in the middle. Here the CDR3 reads CASSLGTGEADTQYF. For the CDR3, the DNA is TGTGCCAGCAGCTTGGGTACGGGGGAGGCAGATACGCAGTATTTT.

The chain is built from TRBV20-1 and TRBJ1-4; D is undetermined. Trimming took 6 bases from V and 7 from J, leaving 9 bases between them. Looked up from germline, CDR1 is DFQATT and CDR2 is SNEGSKA (reference sequence). CDR3 length: 11 residues. The DNA of the CDR3 is TGCAGTGCCTTTTTGCGTGAAAAACTGTTTTTT. Translation: CSAFLREKLFF.

CDR3 sequence (DNA): TGCGCCAGCAGTGAGACCGGGACAGTTGGCAATCAGCCCCAGCATTTT. Amino acid sequence: CASSETGTVGNQPQHF. This chain links TRBV10-2 with TRBJ1-5; 7 bases map to TRBD1. The CDR3 contains 16 residues. CDR1 is WSHSY, CDR2 SAAADI, per germline. Trimming cost V 2 bases and J 2 bases; bases outside gene matches: 6.

The chain has TRBV29-1 and TRBJ1-2; D is possibly TRBD1 (5 bases). V lost 7 bases to trimming and J lost 0 bases, with 21 bases between them. Germline V CDR1 and CDR2: SQVTM, ANQGSEA. CDR3 size: 16 residues. CDR3 coding DNA: TGCAGCGCCAAGAGGGGCCTCGCCCATTCTAACTATGGCTACACCTTC. This codes for CSAKRGLAHSNYGYTF.

This clone occurred a few times. This chain links TRBV2 with TRBJ2-1, with TRBD2 as a possible D gene (5 bases). The V and J ends lost 5 bases and 12 bases respectively, with 11 bases between them. Germline assignment: CDR1 SNHLY and CDR2 FYNNEI. The length of the CDR3 is 11 residues. Here the CDR3 DNA reads TGTGCCAGCAGTCCTACCAGCGGGCAGTTCTTC. Residues: CASSPTSGQFF.

The chain employs TRBV5-4 and TRBJ2-3; 9 bases match TRBD2. The CDR3 consists of 16 residues. The V gene's germline CDR1 is SGHNT and CDR2 YYREEE (reference sequence). V lost 4 bases, J lost 6 bases, and 12 bases stayed unmatched. In DNA form, the CDR3 reads TGTGCCAGCAGCCCGCGGCCTAGCGGGGTGTGGGATACGCAGTATTTT. Residues: CASSPRPSGVWDTQYF.

The CDR3 coding sequence is TGTGCCAGCAGTGGGTCCTACAATGAGCAGTTCTTC. Protein sequence: CASSGSYNEQFF. This rearrangement joins TRBV6-1 to TRBJ2-1; unclear D gene. Germline V lookup: CDR1 MNHNS, CDR2 SASEGT. The V end was cut by 4 bases, the J end by 1 base, with 2 bases between. The CDR3 is 12 amino acids.

The chain combines TRBV11-2 with TRBJ1-1; D is perhaps TRBD1 (6 bases). Germline lookup yields CDR1 SGHAT and CDR2 FQNNGV. V was shortened by 2 bases and J by 0 bases, with 22 bases between the two germline ends. CDR3 size: 19 residues. The CDR3 sequence is CASSLWGRGRGGMNTEAFF. The CDR3 coding sequence is TGTGCCAGCAGCTTATGGGGGAGGGGCAGGGGCGGAATGAACACTGAAGCTTTCTTT.

The chain has TRBV5-4 and TRBJ2-2; TRBD1 matches at 12 bases. Looked up from germline, CDR1 is SGHNT and CDR2 is YYREEE (reference sequence). The trim removed 4 bases at V and 2 bases at J, leaving 9 bases unmatched. The CDR3 is 18 amino acids. The CDR3 DNA follows: TGTGCCAGCAGCCCTGGGGGACAGGGGGCTTTTAACACCGGGGAGCTGTTTTTT. Amino acid sequence: CASSPGGQGAFNTGELFF.

This clone was picked up a small number of times. The chain has TRBV6-1 and TRBJ2-2; D uncertain. The CDR3 spans 14 residues. Germline assignment: CDR1 MNHNS and CDR2 SASEGT. Trimming removed 1 base at V and 5 bases at J, with 8 bases between. CDR3 DNA sequence: TGTGCCAGCAGTGAAGGTTCGGGTACCGGGGAGCTGTTTTTT. Residues: CASSEGSGTGELFF.

The chain couples TRBV27 to TRBJ1-2; a weak D match, TRBD1 (6 bases). Germline lookup yields CDR1 MNHEY and CDR2 SMNVEV (reference sequence). Trimming took off 5 bases at V and 12 bases at J, with 19 bases between the two ends. The CDR3 is 13 residues long. CDR3 coding DNA: TGTGCCAGCAGTCCGACAGGCCCCCTGGCTCACACCTTC. Protein sequence: CASSPTGPLAHTF.

This clone was counted only a few times. This chain connects TRBV2 to TRBJ1-2; D gene unclear. The germline V gene has CDR1 SNHLY and CDR2 FYNNEI. The CDR3 consists of 14 residues. V dropped 6 bases and J dropped 5 bases, with 16 bases sitting between them. This CDR3 reads CASRPRDGGYGYTF. CDR3 DNA: TGTGCCAGCAGACCTCGGGATGGAGGGTATGGCTACACCTTC. Full variable domain (missing parts from reference TRBV2 and TRBJ1-2): EPEVTQTPSHQVTQMGQEVILRCVPISNHLYFYWYRQILGQKVEFLVSFYNNEISEKSEIFDDQFSVERPDGSNFTLKIRSTKLEDSAMYFCASRPRDGGYGYTFGSGTRLTVV.

The rearrangement links TRBV15 to TRBJ2-7; D is unclear. V was cut by 1 base and J by 5 bases, with 9 bases left in between. The CDR3 consists of 13 residues. CDR1 is LNHNV and CDR2 is YYDKDF in the germline V gene (reference sequence). CDR3 in amino acids: CATSRGIQHEQYF. In DNA, the CDR3 is TGTGCCACCAGCAGAGGGATCCAACACGAGCAGTACTTC.

A single count supports this clone. The CDR3 protein is CASRRRTVADSPLHF. DNA of the CDR3: TGTGCCAGCAGAAGGAGGACGGTTGCGGATTCACCCCTCCACTTT. This chain links TRBV5-4 with TRBJ1-6; D is uncertain. Germline loops: CDR1 SGHNT, CDR2 YYREEE (reference sequence). Trimming cost V 5 bases and J 8 bases, with 17 bases left between them. The CDR3 runs 15 residues.

The rearrangement uses TRBV4-1 and TRBJ1-3; 7 bases match TRBD1. Germline-derived CDR1 and CDR2 are MGHRA and YSYEKL. V was clipped by 1 base and J by 2 bases; unmatched bases: 8. The CDR3 length is 17 residues. CDR3 in DNA: TGCGCCAGCAGCCAAGGGCATATCACAGGGGCTGGAAACACCATATATTTT. Translated, it gives CASSQGHITGAGNTIYF.

The chain employs TRBV7-8 and TRBJ2-4, with TRBD1 identical over 9 bases. The CDR3 is 17 amino acids. V shed 3 bases and J 4 bases; nucleotides not matched to a gene: 10. Germline CDR1 reads SGHVS; CDR2 reads FQNEAQ. This chain's CDR3 is CASSFFGTGLIKNIQYF. CDR3 in DNA: TGTGCCAGCAGCTTCTTTGGGACAGGGTTAATTAAAAACATTCAGTACTTC.

V and J are TRBV7-9 and TRBJ2-5; D ambiguous. Trimming left V 5 bases short and J 3 bases short, with 4 bases between. CDR1 and CDR2 (germline): SEHNR, FQNEAQ (reference sequence). The CDR3 loop spans 11 amino acids. This CDR3 reads CASSQKETQYF. The CDR3 nucleotides are TGTGCCAGCAGCCAAAAAGAGACCCAGTACTTC. Full variable domain (remainder filled in from reference TRBV7-9 and TRBJ2-5): DTGVSQNPRHKITKRGQNVTFRCDPISEHNRLYWYRQTLGQGPEFLTYFQNEAQLEKSRLLSDRFSAERPKGSFSTLEIQRTEQGDSAMYLCASSQKETQYFGPGTRLLVL.

This clone was counted a few times. The chain combines TRBV19 with TRBJ1-1; D gene ambiguous. This CDR3 contains 13 residues. CDR1 LNHDA and CDR2 SQIVND come from the germline V gene (reference sequence). Trimming cost V 4 bases and J 11 bases, with 17 bases left between them. This CDR3 is CASSKAAPKLAFF. The CDR3 nucleotides read TGTGCCAGTAGTAAGGCGGCCCCAAAATTGGCTTTCTTT.

This clone has more than one count but fewer than ten. This chain connects TRBV15 to TRBJ1-1; 7 bases agree with TRBD1. J was trimmed by 11 bases and V by 5 bases; bases with no gene match: 5. This CDR3 has 11 residues. The germline V gene encodes CDR1 LNHNV and CDR2 YYDKDF (reference sequence). The chain's CDR3 is CATSETGLAFF. Written as DNA, the CDR3 is TGTGCCACCAGCGAGACAGGGTTGGCTTTCTTT.